The next 32 T cell receptor beta chains were all read from a single sample in a study of cytomegalovirus exposure and HLA in healthy donors. Use of 60 Vbeta and 13 Jbeta primers characterized the PCR. Sequencing used immunoSEQ multiplex PCR; TCRdb keeps in-frame clones, though not all of them. The sample lists 150,000 to 200,000 clones; about 81% were seen once. The sequencing sample was made of PBMCs. These receptors originate from a man aged 18 to 30 in good health and CMV-seronegative.

In DNA, the CDR3 is TGTGCCAGCAGCTCCACTAGCGGGAGAGTGAATGAGCAGTTCTTC. This gives the protein CASSSTSGRVNEQFF. The chain joins TRBV5-4 to TRBJ2-1; TRBD2 matches at 11 bases. V gave up 3 bases and J gave up 7 bases; unmatched junction bases: 6. The CDR3 contains 15 residues. Looked up from germline, CDR1 is SGHNT and CDR2 is YYREEE (reference sequence).

The chain is built from TRBV2 and TRBJ2-2; TRBD2 matches at 11 bases. Looked up from germline, CDR1 is SNHLY and CDR2 is FYNNEI. CDR3 length equals 17 residues. V lost 4 bases, J lost 4 bases, and 8 bases stayed unmatched. Here the CDR3 DNA reads TGTGCCAGCAGTGTGGGTAGCGGGAGGGGAGGCACCGGGGAGCTGTTTTTT. It yields the protein CASSVGSGRGGTGELFF.

The CDR3 is CASSRSRWRNEQYF. The CDR3 DNA follows: TGTGCCAGCAGCCGATCAAGGTGGAGGAACGAGCAGTACTTC. This rearrangement joins TRBV13 to TRBJ2-7, with TRBD2 as a possible D gene (5 bases). Between the trimmed V and J ends, which lost 5 bases and 5 bases, there was a span of 16 bases. Germline CDR1 PRHDT, CDR2 FYEKMQ (reference sequence). The CDR3 contains 14 residues.

The CDR3 nucleotides read TGTGCCAGCAGCTCGACAGGGTCCTACGAGCAGTACTTC. It specifies CASSSTGSYEQYF. This chain links TRBV7-2 with TRBJ2-7; TRBD1 matches at 7 bases. The CDR3 is 13 residues long. The trim removed 4 bases at V and 1 base at J, leaving 1 base unmatched. Germline V gene lookup returns CDR1 SGHTA and CDR2 FQGNSA.

V usage is TRBV27 and J usage is TRBJ2-5; the D gene is possibly TRBD1 (6 bases). Matching the DNA end better, TRBJ2-7 makes the J call doubtful. CDR3 size: 14 residues. Germline V gives CDR1 MNHEY, CDR2 SMNVEV (reference sequence). This chain's CDR3 is CASSWDIRLGEQYF. CDR3 nucleotide sequence: TGTGCCAGCAGTTGGGACATCAGATTGGGCGAGCAGTACTTC.

The chain has TRBV27 and TRBJ2-3; the match to TRBD1 covers 8 bases. The junction had 16 bases not matched to a gene; V was cut back by 5 bases and J by 3 bases. This CDR3 region has 18 residues. Germline assignment: CDR1 MNHEY and CDR2 SMNVEV (reference sequence). The CDR3: CASSPPPGRGLLTDTQYF. DNA of the CDR3: TGTGCCAGCAGTCCACCCCCCGGCAGGGGGCTATTGACAGATACGCAGTATTTT.

V and J are TRBV7-2 and TRBJ2-2; a possible D gene is TRBD2 (5 bases). The length of the CDR3 is 16 residues. V was shortened by 1 base and J by 0 bases, with 9 bases between the two germline ends. Per germline, CDR1 SGHTA and CDR2 FQGNSA. CDR3: CASSLGGPANTGELFF. The CDR3 nucleotides read TGTGCCAGCAGCTTAGGAGGGCCGGCGAACACCGGGGAGCTGTTTTTT.

The chain recombines TRBV5-1 with TRBJ2-1; 11 bases agree with TRBD1. V lost 3 bases and J lost 0; bases outside the gene matches: 5. CDR3 length: 17 residues. Germline V lookup: CDR1 SGHRS, CDR2 YFSETQ. The CDR3 spells CASSSGQGASSYNEQFF. CDR3 sequence (DNA): TGCGCCAGCAGCTCAGGACAGGGGGCGAGCTCCTACAATGAGCAGTTCTTC. Full variable domain (missing parts from reference TRBV5-1 and TRBJ2-1): KAGVTQTPRYLIKTRGQQVTLSCSPISGHRSVSWYQQTPGQGLQFLFEYFSETQRNKGNFPGRFSGRQFSNSRSEMNVSTLELGDSALYLCASSSGQGASSYNEQFFGPGTRLTVL.

This clone was seen a few times. The chain is built from TRBV7-9 and TRBJ1-1, with 7 positions matching TRBD1. Germline CDR1 is SEHNR and CDR2 is FQNEAQ (reference sequence). CDR3 length equals 16 residues. V trimming: 5 bases; J trimming: 0 bases; junction bases outside the gene matches: 9. CDR3: CASSPSPGTVNTEAFF. The CDR3 DNA follows: TGTGCCAGCAGCCCTTCACCCGGGACAGTGAACACTGAAGCTTTCTTT.

The chain joins TRBV21-1 to TRBJ1-2; the table calls TRBD1, which could not be checked here. TRBV21-1 is a documented pseudogene. This CDR3 is 14 amino acids long. CDR3 nucleotides: TGTGCCAGCAGCATGCCGACACCTAACTATGGCTACACCTTC. It encodes CASSMPTPNYGYTF.

This chain links TRBV30 with TRBJ1-1; D gene uncertain. Germline V gives CDR1 GTSNPN, CDR2 SVGIG (reference sequence). The CDR3 extends over 12 amino acids. V was clipped by 2 bases and J by 0 bases, with 4 bases between them. The CDR3 coding sequence is TGTGCCTGGAGTCCTATGAACACTGAAGCTTTCTTT. Translated, it gives CAWSPMNTEAFF.

V and J are TRBV6-6 and TRBJ2-2, with D possibly TRBD1 on 7 matching bases. This CDR3 spans 14 amino acids. The V end was cut by 7 bases, the J end by 4 bases, with 13 bases between. Germline V CDR1 and CDR2: MNHNY, SVGAGI (reference sequence). The chain's CDR3 is CASIRQGLTGELFF. The CDR3 nucleotides read TGTGCCAGCATTCGACAGGGACTCACCGGGGAGCTGTTTTTT.

The chain combines TRBV5-5 with TRBJ2-5; TRBD1 aligns across 7 bases. J was trimmed by 3 bases and V by 3 bases; bases with no gene match: 5. The CDR3 runs to 14 residues. Germline V gene data show CDR1 as SGHKS and CDR2 as YYEKEE (reference sequence). Written as DNA, the CDR3 is TGTGCCAGCAGCTGGGACAGAGTCAAAGAGACCCAGTACTTC. Encoded protein: CASSWDRVKETQYF.

V and J are TRBV27 and TRBJ1-6; D gene ambiguous. Germline-derived CDR1 and CDR2 are MNHEY and SMNVEV (reference sequence). The CDR3 is 14 amino acids. The germline V and J ends were trimmed by 2 bases and 4 bases, with 6 bases remaining between them. CDR3 loop: CASSLASYNSPLHF. Here the CDR3 DNA reads TGTGCCAGCAGTTTAGCCAGTTATAATTCACCCCTCCACTTT.

The rearrangement uses TRBV7-2 and TRBJ2-5, with TRBD1 matching over 10 bases. The germline V gene has CDR1 SGHTA and CDR2 FQGNSA. V shed 3 bases and J 5 bases; nucleotides not matched to a gene: 6. There are 15 residues in the CDR3. The chain's CDR3 is CASSLMTGGRETQYF. Here the CDR3 DNA reads TGTGCCAGCAGCTTGATGACAGGGGGCCGCGAGACCCAGTACTTC.

The CDR3 sequence is CASSPHPGLHPGGYTF. CDR3 nucleotides: TGTGCCAGCAGTCCACACCCCGGACTCCACCCGGGTGGCTACACCTTC. The V and J genes are TRBV28 and TRBJ1-2, with D uncertain. V dropped 5 bases and J dropped 7 bases, with 23 bases sitting between them. The CDR3 extends over 16 amino acids. From germline, CDR1 is MDHEN and CDR2 SYDVKM.

The chain has TRBV6-1 and TRBJ2-5; D remains ambiguous. Germline assignment: CDR1 MNHNS and CDR2 SASEGT. The CDR3 extends over 13 amino acids. Between the trimmed V and J ends, which lost 6 bases and 2 bases, there was a span of 10 bases. Written as DNA, the CDR3 is TGTGCCAGCAGCGCGGTCAGTCAAGAGACCCAGTACTTC. Encoded protein: CASSAVSQETQYF.

V gene TRBV11-3 combines with J gene TRBJ2-1; D is perhaps TRBD2 (6 bases). The CDR3 totals 15 residues. Germline lookup yields CDR1 SGHNT and CDR2 YENEEA. With 1 base removed from V and 7 bases from J, the gap between germline ends came to 14 bases. DNA for the CDR3: TGTGCCAGCAGCTTAGCCAGCGGGCTAAATAATGAGCAGTTCTTC. It codes for CASSLASGLNNEQFF.

The V call is TRBV5-6, the J call TRBJ1-4; possibly TRBD1 for D (5 bases). Germline CDR1 reads SGHDT; CDR2 reads YYEEEE. V lost 0 bases and J lost 13, with 10 bases in between. CDR3 length: 12 residues. CDR3 DNA: TGTGCCAGCAGCTTGGTCCAGGGAGGACTGTTTTTT. It yields the protein CASSLVQGGLFF.

This clone has a single count. The chain employs TRBV11-2 and TRBJ2-5, with 7 bases fitting TRBD1. This CDR3 comprises 14 residues. J was trimmed by 2 bases and V by 3 bases; bases with no gene match: 3. CDR1 is SGHAT, CDR2 FQNNGV, per germline. The CDR3 is CASSFRDRQETQYF. The CDR3 DNA sequence: TGTGCCAGCAGCTTCCGGGACAGACAAGAGACCCAGTACTTC. Full variable domain (missing parts from reference TRBV11-2 and TRBJ2-5): EAGVAQSPRYKIIEKRQSVAFWCNPISGHATLYWYQQILGQGPKLLIQFQNNGVVDDSQLPKDRFSAERLKGVDSTLKIQPAKLEDSAVYLCASSFRDRQETQYFGPGTRLLVL.

The CDR3 DNA reads TGTGCCAGCAGCCCCGGGACAGGGCCTGGAAACACCATATATTTT. Protein sequence: CASSPGTGPGNTIYF. The gene calls are TRBV11-2 and TRBJ1-3; 9 bases line up with TRBD1. Germline V gene data show CDR1 as SGHAT and CDR2 as FQNNGV. V lost 5 bases to trimming and J lost 2 bases; unmatched junction nucleotides: 4. The CDR3 is 15 amino acids.

This clone was seen once. The J gene is TRBJ2-5, the V gene TRBV30, with D perhaps TRBD2 (5 bases). This CDR3 has 12 residues. V lost 4 bases to trimming and J lost 5 bases, with 11 bases between them. Germline V CDR1 and CDR2: GTSNPN, SVGIG (reference sequence). CDR3 sequence: CAWTRGFETQYF. Written as DNA, the CDR3 is TGTGCCTGGACTCGGGGTTTCGAGACCCAGTACTTC.

The V and J genes are TRBV7-9 and TRBJ2-1, with D possibly TRBD2 on 5 matching bases. Between the trimmed V and J ends, which lost 5 bases and 0 bases, there was a span of 17 bases. This CDR3 is built from 17 residues. The germline V gene encodes CDR1 SEHNR and CDR2 FQNEAQ (reference sequence). CDR3 sequence reads: CASSVRWGAASYNEQFF. DNA for the CDR3: TGTGCCAGCAGCGTCAGGTGGGGAGCGGCCTCCTACAATGAGCAGTTCTTC.

This chain connects TRBV7-2 to TRBJ1-1, with D maybe TRBD1 (5 bases). Trimming cost V 6 bases and J 5 bases, with 13 bases left between them. CDR3 length equals 13 residues. Germline-derived CDR1 and CDR2 are SGHTA and FQGNSA. The CDR3 loop reads CASRRGGVTEAFF. As DNA, the CDR3 is TGTGCCAGCAGACGAGGAGGGGTAACTGAAGCTTTCTTT.

This clone was picked up a small number of times. This rearrangement joins TRBV20-1 to TRBJ1-2; TRBD1 aligns across 7 bases. CDR3 length: 11 residues. CDR1 is DFQATT and CDR2 is SNEGSKA in the germline V gene (reference sequence). The trim removed 6 bases at V and 8 bases at J, leaving 6 bases unmatched. CDR3: CSAPGGRGYTF. The CDR3 DNA follows: TGCAGTGCCCCAGGGGGACGGGGCTACACCTTC.

The rearrangement links TRBV5-4 to TRBJ2-7, with 8 positions matching TRBD2. V shed 4 bases, J shed 0 bases, and the junction held 12 bases outside the gene matches. The CDR3 covers 17 residues. From germline, CDR1 is SGHNT and CDR2 YYREEE (reference sequence). In nucleotides, the CDR3 is TGTGCCAGCAGCAACTACGTTGGTAGCGGGGACTCCTACGAGCAGTACTTC. Amino acid sequence: CASSNYVGSGDSYEQYF.

The chain has TRBV27 and TRBJ2-6; a weak D match, TRBD1 (5 bases). The germline CDR1 and CDR2 sequences are MNHEY and SMNVEV (reference sequence). The germline V and J ends were trimmed by 6 bases and 0 bases, with 6 bases remaining between them. The CDR3 spans 14 residues. In nucleotides, the CDR3 is TGTGCCAGCAGCCAGGGCTCTGGGGCCAACGTCCTGACTTTC. Protein: CASSQGSGANVLTF.

The rearrangement links TRBV4-3 to TRBJ2-2, with 13 bases lining up with TRBD2. Trimming cost V 3 bases and J 0 bases; bases outside gene matches: 10. Germline V CDR1 and CDR2: LGHNA, YSLEER. The CDR3 covers 20 residues. The CDR3 spells CASSHATSGRAVANTGELFF. CDR3 DNA sequence: TGCGCCAGCAGCCATGCAACTAGCGGGAGGGCCGTCGCGAACACCGGGGAGCTGTTTTTT.

This chain connects TRBV5-1 to TRBJ2-7; no clear D. Per the germline V gene, CDR1 is SGHRS and CDR2 is YFSETQ. Trimming took off 5 bases at V and 3 bases at J, with 12 bases between the two ends. This CDR3 has 13 residues. The CDR3, as DNA: TGCGCCAGCAGTTTAGACATCTTCTACGAGCAGTACTTC. It specifies CASSLDIFYEQYF.

The chain employs TRBV5-8 and TRBJ2-4; 9 bases map to TRBD1. Looked up from germline, CDR1 is SGHTS and CDR2 is YDEGEE. The CDR3 runs 15 residues. The V and J ends lost 4 bases and 4 bases, in that order; junction bases with no gene match: 6. The CDR3 DNA follows: TGTGCCAGCAGCACGTGGACAGGGGAAAAAAACATTCAGTACTTC. Its protein product is CASSTWTGEKNIQYF.

The chain combines TRBV30 with TRBJ2-1; D is possibly TRBD1 (6 bases). The CDR3 is made up of 15 amino acids. The ends were cut back, 0 bases at V and 8 bases at J, with 17 bases in the middle. CDR1 and CDR2 from the germline V gene are GTSNPN and SVGIG (reference sequence). The DNA of the CDR3 is TGTGCCTGGAGTGTACTTGGGGGCCTACAGGATGAGCAGTTCTTC. This encodes CAWSVLGGLQDEQFF.

V and J are TRBV29-1 and TRBJ2-1; 7 positions agree with TRBD1. CDR1 is SQVTM and CDR2 is ANQGSEA in the germline V gene. The CDR3 runs to 15 residues. V was clipped by 3 bases and J by 5 bases; unmatched bases: 10. This chain's CDR3 is CSVDQGQKIDNEQFF. The CDR3 DNA follows: TGCAGCGTTGACCAGGGACAGAAAATAGACAATGAGCAGTTCTTC.